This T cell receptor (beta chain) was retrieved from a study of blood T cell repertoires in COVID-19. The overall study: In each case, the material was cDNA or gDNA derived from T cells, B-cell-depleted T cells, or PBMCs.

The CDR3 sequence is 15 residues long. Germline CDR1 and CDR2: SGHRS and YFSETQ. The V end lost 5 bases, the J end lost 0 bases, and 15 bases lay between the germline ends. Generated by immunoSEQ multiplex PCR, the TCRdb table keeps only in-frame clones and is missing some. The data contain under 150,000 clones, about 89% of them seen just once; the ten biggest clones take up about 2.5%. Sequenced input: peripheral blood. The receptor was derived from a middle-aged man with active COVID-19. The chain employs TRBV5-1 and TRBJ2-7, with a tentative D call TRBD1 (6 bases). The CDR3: CASRSRTDSSYEQYF. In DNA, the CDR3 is TGCGCCAGCAGGTCAAGGACAGATTCCTCCTACGAGCAGTACTTC.